This is a list of T cell receptor beta chains from one sample in a study of response to subunit inactivated influenza vaccine. Via MiXCR, TCRdb re-called the RT-PCR reads, giving one row per CDR3 protein. Of about half a million distinct CDR3 sequences listed, around 25% are singletons. Here the sequenced sample was CD4+ T cells sorted from PBMCs, taken about 5 days after vaccination. All receptors come from a man aged 50-59 years who received an inactivated influenza vaccine. The CDR3 runs from the conserved cysteine through the conserved F or W. The D gene is left open where the match is weak. Not every row has a clone size; where given, it reads once, few, many or a size class.

cdr3_length clone_size d_call j_call v_call cdr3_nt cdr3_aa
14 few NA TRBJ2-7 TRBV3-1 TGTGCCAGCAGTCTATACGGGCCCTCCTACGAGCAGTACTTC CASSLYGPSYEQYF
11 NA NA TRBJ1-1 TRBV12-3/TRBV12-4 TGTGCCAGCAGTTTAGACGCTGAAGCTTTCTTT CASSLDAEAFF
13 NA NA TRBJ2-5 TRBV14 TGTGCCAGCAGCCAGGGGACGAGGGAGACCCAGTACTTC CASSQGTRETQYF
15 few NA TRBJ2-1 TRBV11-2 TGTGCCAGCAGCTTAGAAGCCCATGGACTGAATGAGCAGTTCTTC CASSLEAHGLNEQFF
16 NA NA TRBJ1-1 TRBV20-1 TGCAGTGTCCCAGGCCCTGCGGCAGCTATGAACACTGAAGCTTTCTTT CSVPGPAAAMNTEAFF
14 few NA TRBJ2-3 TRBV29-1 TGCAGCGTTGCCGAATTAACAGGGACAGATACGCAGTATTTT CSVAELTGTDTQYF
13 many NA TRBJ2-5 TRBV9 TGTGCCAGCAGCGTTCTGGGTGGAGAGACCCAGTACTTC CASSVLGGETQYF
16 NA TRBD2 TRBJ2-7 TRBV12-3/TRBV12-4 TGTGCCAGCAGTTTAGGTTGGCCTAGCGGGTACTACGAGCAGTACTTC CASSLGWPSGYYEQYF
18 few TRBD1 TRBJ2-6 TRBV10-3 TGTGCCATCAGTCCGGCAGGGACAGGCCTTTCTGGGGCCAACGTCCTGACTTTC CAISPAGTGLSGANVLTF
16 few TRBD1 TRBJ2-1 TRBV4-3 TGCGCCAGCAGCCAGGACAGGCGACCCTCCTACAATGAGCAGTTCTTC CASSQDRRPSYNEQFF